This entry describes one T cell receptor beta chain. The data originate from a study of blood T cell repertoires in COVID-19. The wider study: Researchers got acute and convalescent COVID-19 samples from the United States, Italy and Spain.

Ages ranged from roughly 18 to 100 years, with residence in fewer than 25 US areas. Participants reported their clinical history, and cohort assignment relied on those reports. Two negative PCRs, clearance, or symptom resolution had been documented for recovered Cohort 3 donors. Clones were read by immunoSEQ multiplex PCR, and TCRdb kept only the in-frame ones, dropping some. This table has roughly 180,000 clones, over 80% appearing once. The germline V gene has CDR1 SGDLS and CDR2 YYNGEE. The CDR3 runs 17 residues. The V and J ends lost 0 bases and 6 bases, in that order; junction bases with no gene match: 8.

The V and J genes are TRBV9 and TRBJ2-3; 12 bases align to TRBD2. Sequencing was carried out using PBMCs or T cells enriched from blood (not recorded which). This sequence was found in a woman in her forties or fifties who had recovered from COVID-19. The CDR3 region has the DNA TGTGCCAGCAGCGTAGCCCCCGGGACTAGCGGGCAGGATACGCAGTATTTT. Amino acids: CASSVAPGTSGQDTQYF.